The T cell receptor beta chain described here comes from a study of blood T cell repertoires in COVID-19. Looked up from germline, CDR1 is MDHEN and CDR2 is SYDVKM. The CDR3 runs to 16 residues. V lost 6 bases, J lost 3 bases, and 21 bases lay in between. Method: immunoSEQ multiplex PCR; TCRdb's copy keeps in-frame clones and lacks some. The profile shows about 160,000 clones, over 80% of them singletons. Sequenced material: peripheral blood. This TCR derives from a man between 65 and 85 years old who had recovered from COVID-19. V usage is TRBV28 and J usage is TRBJ2-7, with TRBD2 as a possible D gene (5 bases). CDR3 loop: CASSPPNGGPVYEQYF. CDR3 DNA sequence: TGTGCCAGCAGCCCCCCTAATGGCGGGCCCGTCTACGAGCAGTACTTC.